This T cell receptor beta chain derives from a study of response to subunit inactivated influenza vaccine. Study observations and caveats: There was a suggestion from the authors that each seasonal influenza vaccination recruits few new T cells.

On this clonotype itself: Its antigen remains unidentified.

Germline CDR1 SQVTM, CDR2 ANQGSEA. This CDR3 has 13 amino acids. Trimming shortened V by 6 bases and J by 4 bases, and 14 bases separated the two germline ends. Each CDR3 protein gets one entry after TCRdb re-called the RT-PCR reads with MiXCR. Found here are 590,000 or so distinct CDR3 sequences, 13% to 15% of them singletons; the top ten hold 7.5% to 9%. The sample consisted of PBMCs from blood, taken roughly 2 weeks before vaccination. This rearrangement joins TRBV29-1 to TRBJ2-3; D uncertain. The clonotype comes from a man in his forties or fifties who received an inactivated influenza vaccine. CDR3 amino acids: CSVVLLDADTQYF. The CDR3 DNA sequence: TGCAGCGTCGTCCTATTGGACGCAGATACGCAGTATTTT.